What follows are 14 T cell receptor beta chains derived from one specimen sequenced in a study of T cells in Graves' hyperthyroidism and ophthalmopathy (dated by TCRdb to about 2019). Library preparation employed multiplex PCR. Sequencing was performed on an Illumina HiSeq 2000. The TCR beta CDR3 regions were amplified from the RNA transcripts. A first-round RT-PCR of the TCR CDR3 used the HTBI primer set with the Qiagen OneStep RT-PCR kit. TCRdb handled the public reads itself, with Q25 trimming in fastp and clone calling in MiXCR, and kept productive beta chains. Records with the same CDR3 protein are collapsed into one entry carrying the most frequent genes and DNA. In this sample the table shows around 560,000 distinct CDR3 sequences, about a sixth of which occur a single time. Around 18% of the sample comes from the top ten. Sequencing was carried out using blood. The receptors were sampled from a woman aged 18 to 35 with Graves' hyperthyroidism.

V is TRBV20-1 and J is TRBJ2-5, with TRBD2 identical over 12 bases. Trimming at V came to 3 bases and at J to 6 bases, leaving 8 bases not matched to a gene. The germline CDR1 and CDR2 sequences are DFQATT and SNEGSKA (reference sequence). This CDR3 region has 15 residues. The CDR3, as DNA: TGCAGTGCTAGCGCTAGCGGGAGGGCTAGTAAGACCCAGTACTTC. It codes for CSASASGRASKTQYF.

V usage is TRBV14 and J usage is TRBJ2-7, with 7 bases fitting TRBD2. J lost 0 bases, V lost 4 bases, and 6 bases had no gene match. The CDR3 loop spans 15 amino acids. Germline CDR1 and CDR2: SGHDN and FVKESK. The CDR3 reads CASSPLGRNSYEQYF. As DNA, the CDR3 is TGTGCCAGCAGCCCCCTCGGGAGGAACTCCTACGAGCAGTACTTC.

This clonotype showed up many times. This chain links TRBV11-3 with TRBJ2-1; possibly TRBD1 or TRBD2 for D (5 bases each). The V end was cut by 1 base, the J end by 8 bases, with 21 bases between. From germline, CDR1 is SGHNT and CDR2 YENEEA. This CDR3 spans 17 amino acids. This CDR3 is CASSLVVGTMEWDEQFF. For the CDR3, the DNA is TGTGCCAGCAGCTTAGTAGTCGGGACCATGGAGTGGGATGAGCAGTTCTTC.

This clonotype was recorded at least ten times. This chain links TRBV7-9 with TRBJ1-5, with D tentatively TRBD1 (5 bases). Trimming stripped 3 bases from V and 5 bases from J, with 8 bases between. The CDR3 is made up of 13 amino acids. Germline values: CDR1 SEHNR, CDR2 FQNEAQ (reference sequence). In DNA, the CDR3 is TGTGCCAGCAGCTTCACGGGGGATCAGCCCCAGCATTTT. It yields the protein CASSFTGDQPQHF.

The rearrangement uses TRBV20-1 and TRBJ2-3; 12 positions match TRBD2. The CDR3 extends over 16 amino acids. Trimming at V came to 1 base and at J to 3 bases, leaving 5 bases not matched to a gene. Germline V lookup: CDR1 DFQATT, CDR2 SNEGSKA (reference sequence). The CDR3 DNA reads as TGCAGTGCTAGAGGGCTAGCGGGGGGGCCTACAGATACGCAGTATTTT. Amino acid sequence: CSARGLAGGPTDTQYF.

The chain is built from TRBV5-1 and TRBJ2-2; D may be TRBD2 (6 bases). Trimming took 1 base from V and 0 from J, leaving 13 bases between them. The CDR3 spans 17 residues. Germline V gives CDR1 SGHRS, CDR2 YFSETQ. The CDR3 DNA is TGCGCCAGCAGCTTGCTCTCGGGGACTCCGAACACCGGGGAGCTGTTTTTT. It yields the protein CASSLLSGTPNTGELFF. Full variable domain (outside the CDR3, taken from reference TRBV5-1 and TRBJ2-2): KAGVTQTPRYLIKTRGQQVTLSCSPISGHRSVSWYQQTPGQGLQFLFEYFSETQRNKGNFPGRFSGRQFSNSRSEMNVSTLELGDSALYLCASSLLSGTPNTGELFFGEGSRLTVL.

This clonotype was detected many times. The V call is TRBV5-4, the J call TRBJ2-3, with 7 bases aligning to TRBD2. Per germline, CDR1 SGHNT and CDR2 YYREEE (reference sequence). The CDR3 runs 14 residues. Trimming took 3 bases from V and 2 from J; bases not matched to a gene: 3. In DNA, the CDR3 is TGTGCCAGCAGCTGGGGGGGAATCACAGATACGCAGTATTTT. Translated: CASSWGGITDTQYF.

The sample holds many counts of this clonotype. This chain connects TRBV20-1 to TRBJ2-1; 8 nucleotides align to TRBD2. Trimming took 3 bases from V and 9 from J; bases not matched to a gene: 4. The CDR3 consists of 12 residues. Germline V gene sequence: CDR1 DFQATT, CDR2 SNEGSKA (reference sequence). Here the CDR3 reads CSASVLAGEQFF. CDR3 nucleotides: TGCAGTGCTAGTGTGCTAGCGGGTGAGCAGTTCTTC.

The sample holds many counts of this clonotype. The CDR3 reads CSAPRWGIQYF. CDR3 nucleotide sequence: TGCAGTGCTCCCCGATGGGGCATTCAGTACTTC. V is TRBV20-1 and J is TRBJ2-4; D is undetermined. The V end was cut by 5 bases, the J end by 9 bases, with 11 bases between. This CDR3 spans 11 amino acids. The germline gives CDR1 DFQATT, CDR2 SNEGSKA (reference sequence).

This clonotype was recorded at least ten times. V and J are TRBV6-1 and TRBJ2-3; TRBD1 is a possible D gene (5 bases). V was shortened by 6 bases and J by 1 base, with 14 bases between the two germline ends. The germline CDR1 and CDR2 sequences are MNHNS and SASEGT. The CDR3 has 15 amino acids. This CDR3 reads CASRESARGTDTQYF. CDR3 bases: TGTGCCAGCAGGGAATCGGCCAGGGGCACAGATACGCAGTATTTT.

This clonotype was seen a few times. The rearrangement links TRBV5-1 to TRBJ2-4; D may be TRBD1 or TRBD2 (5 bases each). Germline V gene data show CDR1 as SGHRS and CDR2 as YFSETQ. Between the trimmed V and J ends, which lost 4 bases and 0 bases, there was a span of 11 bases. The CDR3 is 15 amino acids. The CDR3 region is CASSPGTIAKNIQYF. CDR3 DNA: TGCGCCAGCAGCCCGGGGACGATAGCCAAAAACATTCAGTACTTC.

There are many counts of this clonotype. The V and J genes are TRBV7-3 and TRBJ1-5; 8 bases agree with TRBD1. The germline CDR1 and CDR2 sequences are SGHTA and FQGTGA. CDR3 length equals 14 residues. V shed 6 bases, J shed 2 bases, and the junction held 3 bases outside the gene matches. DNA for the CDR3: TGTGCCAGCAGGCCAGGGGGCTGCAATCAGCCCCAGCATTTT. Protein sequence: CASRPGGCNQPQHF.

This clonotype was recorded at least ten times. The V gene is TRBV28, the J gene TRBJ2-2; 8 bases agree with TRBD1. Germline loops: CDR1 MDHEN, CDR2 SYDVKM. The junction had 6 bases not matched to a gene; V was cut back by 5 bases and J by 1 base. This CDR3 contains 16 residues. The CDR3: CASSPWDRLNTGELFF. The CDR3 DNA follows: TGTGCCAGCAGTCCCTGGGACAGGCTGAACACCGGGGAGCTGTTTTTT.

This clonotype was detected many times. This sequence joins TRBV7-9 and TRBJ2-7; D possibly corresponds to TRBD1 (6 bases). Trimming pared 4 bases from V and 3 bases from J, leaving 16 bases between. The germline CDR1 and CDR2 sequences are SEHNR and FQNEAQ (reference sequence). The CDR3 covers 15 residues. In DNA form, the CDR3 reads TGTGCCAGCAGCTCCCGCGGACAGCTAAACTACGAGCAGTACTTC. Residues: CASSSRGQLNYEQYF.